This T cell receptor (beta chain) stems from a study of shared clonotypes between healthy human individuals. Study-wide context: The study used three CD4 naive, three CD4 memory, two CD8 naive and one CD8 memory plate per donor. General study results and limits: Tissue TCR repertoires likely differ from these blood-only repertoires. The study generally estimated greater richness for naive than memory subsets.

The CDR3 extends over 14 amino acids. The germline gives CDR1 SGHNT, CDR2 YYREEE (reference sequence). V lost 4 bases and J 1 base, leaving 12 bases between the germline ends. As regards this clone: Its antigen is unknown. Other DNA sequences in this specimen translate into the identical CDR3.

Genomic DNA of every subset was divided equally among multiple immunoSEQ plates. TCRdb's copy holds only in-frame clones and misses some; the assay was immunoSEQ multiplex PCR. The table includes roughly 2 million clones, approximately 96% detected once. The V gene is TRBV5-4, the J gene TRBJ2-7; D may be TRBD1 or TRBD2 (5 bases each). The sequence came from a young man in good health. The sequenced sample was naive CD4+ T cells sorted from blood. The subset was: CD45RA+ positively selected. CDR3 nucleotide sequence: TGTGCCAGCAGCCTCCGGGACGGTTCCTACGAGCAGTACTTC. Encoded protein: CASSLRDGSYEQYF.